The 21 T cell receptor beta chains listed next were all sequenced from one sample in a study of beta chain features in type 1 diabetes. The sequenced template was cDNA made from the entire isolated RNA. Data came from immunoSEQ multiplex PCR; TCRdb stores just in-frame clones and leaves some out. The sample consists of about 150,000 clones, roughly 8% of them appearing once. The material sequenced was central memory CD4+ T cells from blood. Every receptor here comes from a man between 18 and 29 years old in good health.

This chain uses TRBV5-6 with TRBJ1-1, with a possible D match to TRBD1 (6 bases). CDR1 is SGHDT and CDR2 is YYEEEE in the germline V gene. The length of the CDR3 is 16 residues. V lost 0 bases and J lost 1, with 13 bases in between. The CDR3 DNA sequence: TGTGCCAGCAGCTTGGAAAGGGGGAATTGGAACACTGAAGCTTTCTTT. The encoded protein is CASSLERGNWNTEAFF.

This chain joins TRBV28 and TRBJ2-1; 13 nucleotides line up with TRBD2. Germline CDR1 and CDR2: MDHEN and SYDVKM. The length of the CDR3 is 14 residues. V was clipped by 6 bases and J by 12 bases; unmatched bases: 8. This chain's CDR3 is CASRPGLAGTWQFF. In nucleotides, the CDR3 is TGTGCCAGCAGGCCGGGACTAGCGGGGACATGGCAGTTCTTC. Using reference TRBV28 and TRBJ2-1 for the parts outside the CDR3, the full variable domain is DVKVTQSSRYLVKRTGEKVFLECVQDMDHENMFWYRQDPGLGLRLIYFSYDVKMKEKGDIPEGYSVSREKKERFSLILESASTNQTSMYLCASRPGLAGTWQFFGPGTRLTVL.

This clone was detected a few times. This chain links TRBV21-1 with TRBJ2-1; TRBD2 reflects the table's D call only, with no check against the DNA. TRBV21-1 is tagged as a pseudogene. The length of the CDR3 is 15 residues. The CDR3 DNA reads as TGTGCCAGCAGCAACTTCACTAGCGGAGACAATGAGCAGTTCTTC. It is translated as CASSNFTSGDNEQFF.

The chain employs TRBV9 and TRBJ2-7, with D maybe TRBD1 (6 bases). Germline V gene sequence: CDR1 SGDLS, CDR2 YYNGEE. The CDR3 consists of 14 residues. V shed 3 bases and J shed 4 bases, with 14 bases lying between them. The CDR3 sequence: CASSARDTLYEQYF. CDR3 sequence (DNA): TGTGCCAGCAGCGCTCGGGACACCCTATACGAGCAGTACTTC.

This clone was recorded a few times. The chain is built from TRBV6-1 and TRBJ2-2; TRBD1 agrees at 10 bases. With V trimmed by 6 bases and J by 6 bases, 7 bases remained unmatched. The CDR3 extends over 15 amino acids. The germline CDR1 and CDR2 sequences are MNHNS and SASEGT. This CDR3 is CASRQSGTGAGELFF. DNA for the CDR3: TGTGCCAGCAGACAATCCGGGACAGGGGCCGGGGAGCTGTTTTTT.

Only a few counts were recorded for this clone. The CDR3 bases are TGTGCCAGCAGCCAACAGGACAGCCGAAATGAAAAACTGTTTTTT. The encoded protein is CASSQQDSRNEKLFF. The J gene is TRBJ1-4, the V gene TRBV4-2; a possible D gene is TRBD1 (6 bases). This CDR3 has 15 residues. Germline CDR1 LGHNA, CDR2 YNFKEQ. The V gene lost 2 bases and the J gene lost 5 bases, with 12 bases spanning the gap.

This clone appeared a few times. V usage is TRBV28 and J usage is TRBJ2-1; a weak D match, TRBD1 (6 bases). The CDR3 is made up of 14 amino acids. CDR1 MDHEN and CDR2 SYDVKM come from the germline V gene. V was trimmed by 8 bases and J by 4 bases, leaving 15 bases between them. The CDR3 bases are TGTGCCAGCTGTAAGGCAGGGGTGTACAATGAGCAGTTCTTC. Amino acids: CASCKAGVYNEQFF.

This chain joins TRBV30 and TRBJ1-2, with D perhaps matching TRBD1 (6 bases). V shed 0 bases and J shed 8 bases, with 13 bases lying between them. Germline lookup yields CDR1 GTSNPN and CDR2 SVGIG (reference sequence). This CDR3 is 13 amino acids long. DNA of the CDR3: TGTGCCTGGAGTGTAATGGGGGCGGACGGCTACACCTTC. As protein: CAWSVMGADGYTF.

The chain recombines TRBV30 with TRBJ1-4; a weak D match, TRBD1 (5 bases). From germline, CDR1 is GTSNPN and CDR2 SVGIG (reference sequence). The CDR3 length is 16 residues. Trimming pared 1 base from V and 0 bases from J, leaving 12 bases between. The CDR3 region is CAWSGPGESTNEKLFF. The CDR3 DNA follows: TGTGCCTGGAGTGGCCCGGGGGAATCAACTAATGAAAAACTGTTTTTT.

This clone was picked up a small number of times. This chain links TRBV27 with TRBJ2-1, with 8 bases matching TRBD2. V shed 5 bases and J 0 bases; nucleotides not matched to a gene: 3. There are 15 residues in the CDR3. Looked up from germline, CDR1 is MNHEY and CDR2 is SMNVEV (reference sequence). In DNA form, the CDR3 reads TGTGCCAGCAGTAGCGGGAGTGCCTCCTACAATGAGCAGTTCTTC. Translating it yields CASSSGSASYNEQFF.

The CDR3 nucleotides are TGTGCCTGGAGTGCTGGCTTCCAGGAGACCCAGTACTTC. It codes for CAWSAGFQETQYF. The genes are TRBV30 and TRBJ2-5; D gene unclear. V lost 1 base, J lost 5 bases, and 11 bases lay in between. The CDR3 has 13 amino acids. In germline, CDR1 is GTSNPN, CDR2 SVGIG (reference sequence).

This clone showed up just a few times. The chain joins TRBV7-9 to TRBJ2-3, with D possibly being TRBD1 (5 bases). Germline V lookup: CDR1 SEHNR, CDR2 FQNEAQ (reference sequence). CDR3 length equals 14 residues. Trimming took 5 bases from V and 4 from J, leaving 13 bases between them. CDR3 coding DNA: TGTGCCAGCAGCCCTGGTGGGGCGGCAGATACGCAGTATTTT. Translated, it gives CASSPGGAADTQYF.

This clone appeared a few times. The J gene is TRBJ1-2, the V gene TRBV29-1; the D is unclear. This CDR3 contains 12 residues. Germline V gene sequence: CDR1 SQVTM, CDR2 ANQGSEA. V lost 6 bases, J lost 4 bases, and 12 bases lay in between. CDR3 loop: CSVGGHSYGYTF. The CDR3 DNA follows: TGCAGCGTCGGCGGGCACAGCTATGGCTACACCTTC. The full variable domain, in which reference TRBV29-1 and TRBJ1-2 provide the parts outside the CDR3, is SAVISQKPSRDICQRGTSLTIQCQVDSQVTMMFWYRQQPGQSLTLIATANQGSEATYESGFVIDKFPISRPNLTFSTLTVSNMSPEDSSIYLCSVGGHSYGYTFGSGTRLTVV.

At least ten counts were recorded for this clone. This rearrangement joins TRBV14 to TRBJ1-1; D remains ambiguous. V was clipped by 0 bases and J by 6 bases, with 8 bases between them. CDR1 and CDR2 from the germline V gene are SGHDN and FVKESK. The CDR3 is 13 amino acids. The CDR3 is CASSQEIRAEAFF. The CDR3 DNA is TGTGCCAGCAGCCAAGAGATCCGGGCTGAAGCTTTCTTT.

V and J are TRBV19 and TRBJ1-6; D uncertain. The CDR3 totals 15 residues. The V end was cut by 3 bases, the J end by 10 bases, with 16 bases between. In germline, CDR1 is LNHDA, CDR2 SQIVND (reference sequence). CDR3 DNA: TGTGCCAGTAGTATCCGTGCCCCCGTGGGCTCACCCCTCCACTTT. It yields the protein CASSIRAPVGSPLHF.

This clone was seen a handful of times. This chain uses TRBV5-6 with TRBJ1-1; TRBD1 agrees at 9 bases. This CDR3 spans 17 amino acids. After removal of 1 base from V and 4 bases from J, the junction contained 11 bases not matched to a gene. Germline CDR1 is SGHDT and CDR2 is YYEEEE. The CDR3 nucleotides are TGTGCCAGCAGCTTGTGGGTCCCACAGGGGGCTCGCACTGAAGCTTTCTTT. Encoded protein: CASSLWVPQGARTEAFF.

This clone was seen repeatedly, ten times or more. The chain recombines TRBV25-1 with TRBJ2-5; D may be TRBD1 (5 bases). The CDR3 has 14 amino acids. Germline values: CDR1 MGHDK, CDR2 SYGVNS. The germline V and J ends were trimmed by 1 base and 0 bases, with 6 bases remaining between them. The CDR3 here is CASSEWGDQETQYF. The DNA for the CDR3 is TGTGCCAGCAGTGAATGGGGCGACCAAGAGACCCAGTACTTC.

V gene TRBV7-2 combines with J gene TRBJ1-5; D possibly corresponds to TRBD1 (5 bases). Trimming removed 2 bases at V and 0 bases at J, with 14 bases between. The CDR3 is made up of 17 amino acids. The germline V gene has CDR1 SGHTA and CDR2 FQGNSA. The DNA for the CDR3 is TGTGCCAGCAGCTTATGGGGAGGGACGGGTAGCAATCAGCCCCAGCATTTT. This encodes CASSLWGGTGSNQPQHF. Full variable domain (missing parts from reference TRBV7-2 and TRBJ1-5): GAGVSQSPSNKVTEKGKDVELRCDPISGHTALYWYRQSLGQGLEFLIYFQGNSAPDKSGLPSDRFSAERTGGSVSTLTIQRTQQEDSAVYLCASSLWGGTGSNQPQHFGDGTRLSIL.

The table lists this clone with a few counts. This rearrangement joins TRBV11-1 to TRBJ2-3; 7 positions match TRBD2. Germline V lookup: CDR1 SGHAT, CDR2 FQDESV (reference sequence). V gave up 5 bases and J gave up 7 bases; unmatched junction bases: 3. The CDR3 loop spans 12 amino acids. Here the CDR3 DNA reads TGTGCCAGCAGCCCCGGGGGGAATACGCAGTATTTT. Amino acids: CASSPGGNTQYF.

V usage is TRBV6-5 and J usage is TRBJ1-2; 8 bases fit TRBD1. Germline CDR1 MNHEY, CDR2 SVGAGI. The V segment lost 4 bases and the J segment 5 bases; nucleotides outside the gene matches: 9. The CDR3 has 15 residues. The CDR3 is CASSFRGQGIYGYTF. The CDR3 DNA is TGTGCCAGCAGTTTCAGAGGACAGGGCATATATGGCTACACCTTC.

Only a few counts were recorded for this clone. The chain employs TRBV9 and TRBJ2-5; D is possibly TRBD2 (5 bases). Germline V gene sequence: CDR1 SGDLS, CDR2 YYNGEE. Trimming stripped 0 bases from V and 5 bases from J, with 14 bases between. The CDR3 has 15 residues. This CDR3 reads CASSVASGIRETQYF. The CDR3, as DNA: TGTGCCAGCAGCGTAGCCTCCGGGATACGGGAGACCCAGTACTTC.